The clone carrying this TCR beta chain showed up many times. Antigen: not known. The junction shows a germline mismatch at one end, possibly a read error. This sample stems from a study of T cells in Graves' hyperthyroidism and ophthalmopathy. CDR3 length equals 14 residues. The germline V gene has CDR1 SGHTA and CDR2 FQGNSA. The CDR3 regions of TCR beta were amplified from RNA transcripts. The TCR CDR3 was amplified in a first-round RT-PCR using the HTBI primer set. One entry per CDR3 protein, called by TCRdb with MiXCR from the multiplex PCR reads. The sample has approximately 510,000 distinct CDR3 sequences, 40% to 50% seen once; the top ten hold about two fifths. Overall study results and limits: Clonotypes that were expanded in thyroid above 0.001 mostly appeared in blood too.

The sample comprised peripheral blood or thyroid tissue (not recorded which). V usage is TRBV7-2 and J usage is TRBJ2-7; 8 positions match TRBD2. This TCR derives from an adult woman with Graves' disease, either hyperthyroidism or ophthalmopathy (not recorded which). The CDR3 spells CASSLAGFSYEQYF. The DNA of the CDR3 is TGTGCCAGCAGCCTAGCGGGCTTCTCCTACGAGCAGTACTTC.